This passage covers 9 T cell receptor beta chains from one sample sequenced in a study of blood T cells in healthy people across ages. A second roughly 7 to 12 cycle PCR used barcoded and J-beta primers. TCRdb used MiXCR to reprocess the 5' RACE reads, holding one entry per CDR3 protein. The profile covers 500,000 to 650,000 distinct CDR3 sequences, with 25% to 35% appearing a single time and about 3.3% taken by the ten largest. A further study also used this sample, focusing on T cells of mothers and their children.

The sample was blood. The receptors here all came from a boy between 2 and 10 years old in good health.

The sample holds a few counts of this clonotype. This chain links TRBV27 with TRBJ2-5; 15 nucleotides line up with TRBD2. Near its end, the DNA agrees better with TRBJ2-1, so the J call may be wrong. The CDR3 covers 15 residues. The germline V gene has CDR1 MNHEY and CDR2 SMNVEV (reference sequence). The CDR3 nucleotides are TGTGCCAGCCTCGGACTAGCGGGGGGGCTTAGTGAGCAGTTCTTC. It translates to CASLGLAGGLSEQFF.

In regard to this clonotype: The CDR3 end shows no conserved phenylalanine or tryptophan, and so a read error is likely. The rearrangement links TRBV20-1 to TRBJ2-4, with D perhaps matching TRBD2 (6 bases). Trimming stripped 1 base from V and 1 base from J, with 14 bases between. The CDR3 length is 16 residues. Germline CDR1 and CDR2: DFQATT and SNEGSKA (reference sequence). DNA for the CDR3: TGCAGTGCTAGAGGGGGACTCCCGTTTGCCAAAAACATTCAGTACCTC. It translates to CSARGGLPFAKNIQYL.

Only a few counts were recorded for this clonotype. This chain links TRBV29-1 with TRBJ2-2; tentatively, D is TRBD1 (5 bases). CDR1 and CDR2 (germline): SQVTM, ANQGSEA. CDR3 length equals 14 residues. V gave up 7 bases and J gave up 0 bases, with 12 bases separating them. The CDR3 sequence: CSAEDTSNTGELFF. CDR3 DNA: TGCAGCGCCGAGGACACTTCGAACACCGGGGAGCTGTTTTTT.

This clonotype showed up just a few times. V gene TRBV7-9 combines with J gene TRBJ2-5, with D possibly called TRBD1 or TRBD2 (5 bases each). CDR1 and CDR2 (germline): SEHNR, FQNEAQ (reference sequence). V was pared by 8 bases and J by 4 bases, with 17 bases between. This CDR3 is 14 amino acids long. CDR3 nucleotides: TGTGCCAGCCCTAACTGGGGGAGCCCAGAGACCCAGTACTTC. It translates to CASPNWGSPETQYF.

This clonotype has a handful of counts. This chain links TRBV4-2 with TRBJ1-1; no clear D. Per germline, CDR1 LGHNA and CDR2 YNFKEQ. This CDR3 has 13 residues. V dropped 2 bases and J dropped 4 bases, with 8 bases sitting between them. CDR3 in amino acids: CASSQLRGTEAFF. CDR3 bases: TGTGCCAGCAGCCAATTACGAGGCACTGAAGCTTTCTTT.

The chain links TRBV12-3 or TRBV12-4 to TRBJ2-2, with TRBD1 identical over 8 bases. The CDR3 loop spans 16 amino acids. The trim removed 6 bases at V and 5 bases at J, leaving 11 bases unmatched. DNA for the CDR3: TGTGCCAGCAGAACCTCCAGGGGGCAAGGTACCGGGGAGCTGTTTTTT. It yields the protein CASRTSRGQGTGELFF.

The rearrangement uses TRBV5-1 and TRBJ2-2; 10 bases map to TRBD2. The V gene end was trimmed by 5 bases and the J gene end by 5 bases; junction bases not matched to a gene: 6. CDR1 and CDR2 (germline): SGHRS, YFSETQ. The CDR3 has 15 amino acids. DNA of the CDR3: TGCGCCAGCAGAGGAACTAGCGGGGTAACCGGGGAGCTGTTTTTT. Protein product: CASRGTSGVTGELFF.

This clonotype has just a few counts. The chain has TRBV20-1 and TRBJ2-1, with 8 bases aligning to TRBD1. CDR1 is DFQATT, CDR2 SNEGSKA, per germline (reference sequence). This CDR3 comprises 15 residues. V was clipped by 2 bases and J by 0 bases; unmatched bases: 3. The DNA for the CDR3 is TGCAGTGCTAGAATACAGGGGGACTCCTACAATGAGCAGTTCTTC. As protein: CSARIQGDSYNEQFF.

This clonotype was seen a handful of times. The chain is built from TRBV27 and TRBJ1-5; 7 bases align to TRBD1. This CDR3 spans 13 amino acids. V lost 6 bases to trimming and J lost 6 bases; unmatched junction nucleotides: 5. Germline CDR1 MNHEY, CDR2 SMNVEV (reference sequence). CDR3 sequence (DNA): TGTGCCAGCAGCCAAGACAGGGCTCAGCCCCAGCATTTT. Translated, it gives CASSQDRAQPQHF.